What follows are 23 T cell receptor beta chains derived from one specimen sequenced in a study of CD8 T cells in Susac syndrome (dated by TCRdb to about 2019). The method behind the library was the immunoSEQ multiplex PCR assay. RNA was extracted using the RNeasy kit, and about 0.45 to 1 ug of the RNA was reverse transcribed with random hexamers. TCRdb ran its own pipeline on the public reads, namely fastp trimming at Q25 and MiXCR clone calling, and kept in-frame beta chains. One record per CDR3 amino acid sequence lists the most common genes and DNA. The sample table contains under 200,000 distinct CDR3 sequences; only one count was recorded for roughly 95% of them. The ten biggest clones cover roughly 0.16% of the sample. The sequencing input was CD8+ T cells from PBMCs. The receptors were gathered from a human donor with multiple sclerosis.

This clonotype was seen a handful of times. This sequence joins TRBV10-3 and TRBJ2-7; D not resolved. Trimming left V 0 bases short and J 4 bases short, with 4 bases between. Germline CDR1 ENHRY, CDR2 SYGVKD. CDR3 size: 12 residues. The CDR3 DNA is TGTGCCATCAGTGAGTCGGGTTACGAGCAGTACTTC. Residues: CAISESGYEQYF.

The chain links TRBV5-4 to TRBJ2-1, with D hard to call. V lost 1 base, J lost 5 bases, and 13 bases lay in between. CDR3 length: 15 residues. Germline assignment: CDR1 SGHNT and CDR2 YYREEE (reference sequence). CDR3: CASSLTDIFHNEQFF. Written as DNA, the CDR3 is TGTGCCAGCAGCTTGACAGACATCTTCCACAATGAGCAGTTCTTC.

With regard to this clonotype: One end of the junction does not line up with germline, which may come from a read error. The chain employs TRBV5-1 and TRBJ2-7, with 8 positions matching TRBD1. Germline V gene data show CDR1 as SGHRS and CDR2 as YFSETQ. CDR3 length: 14 residues. The CDR3 DNA reads TGCGCCAGCAGCTTGGGTTCGGGACAGGTGCTCGAAGACTTC. Translation gives CASSLGSGQVLEDF.

This clonotype has just one count. The rearrangement joins TRBV7-9 to TRBJ2-4; 7 nucleotides agree with TRBD2. In germline, CDR1 is SEHNR, CDR2 FQNEAQ (reference sequence). This CDR3 has 12 residues. After removal of 5 bases from V and 15 bases from J, the junction contained 10 bases not matched to a gene. Here the CDR3 reads CASSGRDFVRYF. The CDR3 DNA reads as TGTGCCAGCAGCGGGAGGGACTTCGTGAGGTACTTC. Combining the CDR3 with reference TRBV7-9 and TRBJ2-4 gives the whole variable domain DTGVSQNPRHKITKRGQNVTFRCDPISEHNRLYWYRQTLGQGPEFLTYFQNEAQLEKSRLLSDRFSAERPKGSFSTLEIQRTEQGDSAMYLCASSGRDFVRYFGAGTRLSVL.

This chain joins TRBV9 and TRBJ2-3, with TRBD2 matching 9 bases. The J segment lost 4 bases and the V segment lost 4 bases, leaving 10 bases of the junction unmatched. The CDR3 consists of 16 residues. Germline V gene data show CDR1 as SGDLS and CDR2 as YYNGEE. The CDR3 here is CASSSRGRAWADTQYF. For the CDR3, the DNA is TGTGCCAGCAGCTCGCGCGGGAGGGCCTGGGCAGATACGCAGTATTTT. Full variable domain (remainder filled in from reference TRBV9 and TRBJ2-3): DSGVTQTPKHLITATGQRVTLRCSPRSGDLSVYWYQQSLDQGLQFLIQYYNGEERAKGNILERFSAQQFPDLHSELNLSSLELGDSALYFCASSSRGRAWADTQYFGPGTRLTVL.

The chain has TRBV9 and TRBJ2-1; 10 bases are a match to TRBD2. Germline values: CDR1 SGDLS, CDR2 YYNGEE. J was trimmed by 4 bases and V by 3 bases; bases with no gene match: 7. The CDR3 has 16 amino acids. The CDR3 sequence is CASSALGLAVYNEQFF. The CDR3 bases are TGTGCCAGCAGCGCCCTCGGACTAGCGGTGTACAATGAGCAGTTCTTC.

The V gene is TRBV28, the J gene TRBJ2-5; D may be TRBD1 (6 bases). Germline V CDR1 and CDR2: MDHEN, SYDVKM. Trimming pared 5 bases from V and 4 bases from J, leaving 11 bases between. The CDR3 is 13 amino acids. CDR3 amino acids: CASSTGWSETQYF. The DNA for the CDR3 is TGTGCCAGCAGTACAGGGTGGTCAGAGACCCAGTACTTC. The full variable domain, its missing parts supplied by reference TRBV28 and TRBJ2-5, is DVKVTQSSRYLVKRTGEKVFLECVQDMDHENMFWYRQDPGLGLRLIYFSYDVKMKEKGDIPEGYSVSREKKERFSLILESASTNQTSMYLCASSTGWSETQYFGPGTRLLVL.

The rearrangement uses TRBV7-9 and TRBJ2-2; D is unresolved. Trimming shortened V by 0 bases and J by 7 bases, and 6 bases separated the two germline ends. Germline V gene lookup returns CDR1 SEHNR and CDR2 FQNEAQ (reference sequence). This CDR3 has 13 residues. CDR3: CASSLASNGELFF. The CDR3, as DNA: TGTGCCAGCAGCTTAGCAAGTAACGGGGAGCTGTTTTTT.

V is TRBV27 and J is TRBJ2-1; D perhaps matches TRBD2 (5 bases). Trimming shortened V by 6 bases and J by 0 bases, and 12 bases separated the two germline ends. Per germline, CDR1 MNHEY and CDR2 SMNVEV (reference sequence). The CDR3 extends over 15 amino acids. The CDR3 DNA reads as TGTGCCAGCAGCCCTTTGGGGAGCTCCTACAATGAGCAGTTCTTC. Amino acids: CASSPLGSSYNEQFF.

A note on this clonotype: Compared with germline, one end of the junction differs, possibly owing to a read error. The rearrangement links TRBV29-1 to TRBJ2-5, with D possibly TRBD2 on 6 matching bases. Germline V gene data show CDR1 as SQVTM and CDR2 as ANQGSEA. The CDR3 totals 14 residues. The CDR3, as DNA: TGCAGCGGGGGACGGGAGTCATCCCAAGCGACCCAGTACTTC. Encoded protein: CSGGRESSQATQYF.

This clonotype came up once. V usage is TRBV7-9 and J usage is TRBJ2-4, with 8 bases lining up with TRBD1. The CDR3 contains 12 residues. Germline V gene sequence: CDR1 SEHNR, CDR2 FQNEAQ (reference sequence). Losses at the gene ends were 5 bases for V and 13 bases for J; bases not matched to a gene: 7. The CDR3 is CASSPSDRAQYF. DNA for the CDR3: TGTGCCAGCAGCCCATCGGACAGGGCCCAGTACTTC.

This chain joins TRBV27 and TRBJ2-5; 8 nucleotides agree with TRBD2. Germline lookup yields CDR1 MNHEY and CDR2 SMNVEV (reference sequence). This CDR3 region has 14 residues. Trimming at V came to 5 bases and at J to 5 bases, leaving 7 bases not matched to a gene. Here the CDR3 DNA reads TGTGCCAGCAGTCCCCTCGCTAGCGGGGAGACCCAGTACTTC. It codes for CASSPLASGETQYF.

This chain connects TRBV20-1 to TRBJ2-1; TRBD1 is a possible D gene (6 bases). The V gene's germline CDR1 is DFQATT and CDR2 SNEGSKA (reference sequence). V was pared by 3 bases and J by 2 bases, with 11 bases between. The CDR3 contains 14 residues. DNA of the CDR3: TGCAGTGCTAGCTGGGGGCCCCCCTACAATGAGCAGTTCTTC. Amino acids: CSASWGPPYNEQFF.

The chain combines TRBV7-9 with TRBJ1-2; D not resolved. CDR3 length equals 15 residues. Germline CDR1 is SEHNR and CDR2 is FQNEAQ (reference sequence). Trimming took 2 bases from V and 8 from J, leaving 18 bases between them. The chain's CDR3 is CASSLTLDGRGGYTF. DNA of the CDR3: TGTGCCAGCAGCTTAACCCTGGACGGGCGGGGAGGCTACACCTTC.

This clonotype occurred once. The genes are TRBV20-1 and TRBJ1-1; D might be TRBD1 (5 bases). With 4 bases removed from V and 1 base from J, the gap between germline ends came to 10 bases. The CDR3 consists of 13 residues. CDR1 and CDR2 from the germline V gene are DFQATT and SNEGSKA (reference sequence). For the CDR3, the DNA is TGCAGTGCTAAATGGGGGGGGAACACTGAAGCTTTCTTT. It codes for CSAKWGGNTEAFF.

Here the CDR3 reads CASRAYETQYF. The CDR3 DNA is TGTGCCAGCAGGGCCTATGAGACCCAGTACTTC. The genes are TRBV6-5 and TRBJ2-5; D gene uncertain. V gave up 6 bases and J gave up 5 bases, with 7 bases separating them. CDR3 size: 11 residues. In germline, CDR1 is MNHEY, CDR2 SVGAGI.

This clonotype came up once. The V and J genes are TRBV29-1 and TRBJ1-1, with D hard to call. CDR3 size: 11 residues. With 2 bases removed from V and 5 bases from J, the gap between germline ends came to 6 bases. In germline, CDR1 is SQVTM, CDR2 ANQGSEA. The CDR3 DNA reads TGCAGCGTTGAATGGGGTACTGAAGCTTTCTTT. Translation gives CSVEWGTEAFF.

This clonotype showed up just once. The genes are TRBV2 and TRBJ2-3; 7 nucleotides match TRBD1. This CDR3 contains 17 residues. Germline V gives CDR1 SNHLY, CDR2 FYNNEI. Losses at the gene ends were 6 bases for V and 5 bases for J; bases not matched to a gene: 17. This CDR3 is CASSGSHRDRILDTQYF. CDR3 nucleotides: TGTGCCAGCAGCGGTAGTCACCGGGACAGAATATTAGATACGCAGTATTTT.

The gene calls are TRBV9 and TRBJ2-1, with 7 bases fitting TRBD1. Germline V gene lookup returns CDR1 SGDLS and CDR2 YYNGEE. Losses at the gene ends were 0 bases for V and 5 bases for J; bases not matched to a gene: 5. This CDR3 spans 15 amino acids. CDR3 in amino acids: CASSVVGQPNNEQFF. Written as DNA, the CDR3 is TGTGCCAGCAGCGTAGTGGGACAGCCTAACAATGAGCAGTTCTTC.

J is TRBJ2-7 and V is TRBV6-2 or TRBV6-3, with 10 bases identical to TRBD2. Germline V gene lookup returns CDR1 MNHEY and CDR2 SVGEGT. This CDR3 has 14 residues. J was trimmed by 5 bases and V by 4 bases; bases with no gene match: 5. The CDR3 DNA sequence: TGTGCCAGCAGTTTAAGCCTAGCGGGAGACGAGCAGTACTTC. Translation: CASSLSLAGDEQYF.

V is TRBV23-1 and J is TRBJ2-5; 13 bases are shared with TRBD2. TRBV23-1 is designated an ORF whose function remains uncertain. CDR3 length: 17 amino acids. Losses at the gene ends were 6 bases for V and 7 bases for J; bases not matched to a gene: 14. In DNA, the CDR3 is TGCGCCAGCAGACTCCCCCCAACTAGCGGGAGGGCCGGGACCCAGTACTTC. Amino acid sequence: CASRLPPTSGRAGTQYF.

This rearrangement joins TRBV2 to TRBJ2-7, with TRBD2 matching over 7 bases. The CDR3 has 14 residues. Trimming cost V 6 bases and J 2 bases; bases outside gene matches: 7. The germline CDR1 and CDR2 sequences are SNHLY and FYNNEI. CDR3 amino acids: CASSGRENPYEQYF. The CDR3 region has the DNA TGTGCCAGCAGCGGGCGGGAGAACCCCTACGAGCAGTACTTC.

This chain links TRBV12-5 with TRBJ1-6, with 7 bases matching TRBD1. Germline CDR1 is LGHNT and CDR2 is FRNRAP. The ends lost 6 bases at V and 9 bases at J; junction bases unmatched: 8. The CDR3 has 14 residues. In DNA form, the CDR3 reads TGTGCTAGTGGCTCAAAAGGGGGCTCTTCACCCCTCCACTTT. It encodes CASGSKGGSSPLHF.